The table lists the clone carrying this T cell receptor (beta chain) with a few counts. Its antigen is undetermined. The germline gene is not matched at one end of the junction; a read error may be the cause. Study outcomes and limitations: Whole repertoires were not studied in the larger cohort, only one V-J beta rearrangement. Tumor Treg TCRs overlapped most with tumor naive CD4+ cells.

Naive CD4+ cells had CD25+ Tregs removed. Semi-nested PCR with Nested Universal Primer A followed constant-region reverse priming of full-length variable regions. A single record per CDR3 protein comes from TCRdb applying MiXCR to the 5' RACE reads. The repertoire holds over 30,000 distinct CDR3 sequences, with approximately 25% as singletons. The CDR3 is made up of 15 amino acids. The germline V gene encodes CDR1 MNHEY and CDR2 SVGAGI. The rearrangement uses TRBV6-5 and TRBJ1-6, with no clear D. This TCR was sampled from a female donor with breast cancer. Material: naive CD4+ T cells sorted from a lymph node. The subset here: naive CD4+ T cells, CD4+CD45RA+CD25-. The CDR3 loop reads CASTYLRVRNSPLHF. DNA for the CDR3: TGTGCCAGCACTTACCTTAGGGTGCGGAATTCACCCCTCCACTTT.